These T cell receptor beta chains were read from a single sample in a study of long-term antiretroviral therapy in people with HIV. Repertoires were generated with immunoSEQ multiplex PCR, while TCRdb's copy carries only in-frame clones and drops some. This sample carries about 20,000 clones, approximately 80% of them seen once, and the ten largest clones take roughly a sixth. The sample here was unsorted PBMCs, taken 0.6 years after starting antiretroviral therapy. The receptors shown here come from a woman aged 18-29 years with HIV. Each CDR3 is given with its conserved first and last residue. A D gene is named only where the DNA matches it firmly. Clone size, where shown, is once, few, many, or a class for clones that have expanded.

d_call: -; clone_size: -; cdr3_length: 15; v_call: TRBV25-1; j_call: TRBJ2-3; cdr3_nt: TGTGCCAGCAGTGTAAGTGGACACCTGGAAGATACGCAGTATTTT; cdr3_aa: CASSVSGHLEDTQYF
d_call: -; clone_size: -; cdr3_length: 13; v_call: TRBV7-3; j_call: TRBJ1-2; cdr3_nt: TGTGCCAGCAGCTTAGACCTGGGATATGGCTACACCTTC; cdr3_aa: CASSLDLGYGYTF
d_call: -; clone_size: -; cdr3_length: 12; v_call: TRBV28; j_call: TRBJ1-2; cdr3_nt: TGTGCCAGCAGTTTATCGTATTTGGGCTACACCTTC; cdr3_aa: CASSLSYLGYTF
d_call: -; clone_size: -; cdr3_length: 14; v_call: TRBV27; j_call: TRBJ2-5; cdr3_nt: TGTGCCAGCAGGTCGGGAGCCTACCAAGAGACCCAGTACTTC; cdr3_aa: CASRSGAYQETQYF
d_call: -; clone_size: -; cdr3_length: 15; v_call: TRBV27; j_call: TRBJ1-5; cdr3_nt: TGTGCCAGCAGTTTAAATGGGCCAGCCTATCAGCCCCAGCATTTT; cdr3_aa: CASSLNGPAYQPQHF
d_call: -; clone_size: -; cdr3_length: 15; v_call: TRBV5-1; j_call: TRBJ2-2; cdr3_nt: TGCGCCAGCGTTCTCGGAGACCCGAACACCGGGGAGCTGTTTTTT; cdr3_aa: CASVLGDPNTGELFF
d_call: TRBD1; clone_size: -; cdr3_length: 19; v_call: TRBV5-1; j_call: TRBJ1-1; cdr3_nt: TGCGCCAGCAGCTTGGATTATGGTTGGTTAACAGGGGAGAACACTGAAGCTTTCTTT; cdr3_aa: CASSLDYGWLTGENTEAFF
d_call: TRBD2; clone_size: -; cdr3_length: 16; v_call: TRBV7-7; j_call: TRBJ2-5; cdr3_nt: TGTGCTAGCAGCTTAGAGGCTAGCGGGAATGGAGAGACCCAGTACTTC; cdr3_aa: CASSLEASGNGETQYF
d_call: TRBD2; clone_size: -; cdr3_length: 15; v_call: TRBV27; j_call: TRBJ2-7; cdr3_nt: TGTGCCAGCAGTTTCCGGGGGGTACCCAACTACGAGCAGTACTTC; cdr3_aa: CASSFRGVPNYEQYF
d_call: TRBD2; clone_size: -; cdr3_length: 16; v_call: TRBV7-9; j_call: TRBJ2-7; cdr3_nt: TGTGCCAGCAGTCAAAATACGGGACTAGCTCGATACGAGCAGTACTTC; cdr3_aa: CASSQNTGLARYEQYF
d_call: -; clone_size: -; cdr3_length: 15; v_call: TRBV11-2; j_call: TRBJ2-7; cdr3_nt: TGTGCCAGCAGCTATGCCCTCGGGGGTTACGGCGAGCAGTACTTC; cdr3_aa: CASSYALGGYGEQYF
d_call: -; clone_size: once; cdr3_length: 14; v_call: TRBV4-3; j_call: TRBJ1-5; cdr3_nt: TGCGCCAGCAGCCCGCAAGGGGGTAATCAGCCCCAGCATTTT; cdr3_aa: CASSPQGGNQPQHF
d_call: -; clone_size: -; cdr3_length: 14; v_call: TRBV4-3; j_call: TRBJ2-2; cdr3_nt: TGCGCCAGCACATGGACAGCCAACACCGGGGAGCTGTTTTTT; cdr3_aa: CASTWTANTGELFF
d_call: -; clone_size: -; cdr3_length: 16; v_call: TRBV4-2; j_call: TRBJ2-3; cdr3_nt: TGTGCCAGCAGCCAAGTAAAAAGGGGGACTGCAGATACGCAGTATTTT; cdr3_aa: CASSQVKRGTADTQYF
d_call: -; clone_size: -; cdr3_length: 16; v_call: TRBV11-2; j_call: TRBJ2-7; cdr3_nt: TGTGCCAGCAGCTTAGAAAATTCTCCAGGGCCCTACGAGCAGTACTTC; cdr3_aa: CASSLENSPGPYEQYF
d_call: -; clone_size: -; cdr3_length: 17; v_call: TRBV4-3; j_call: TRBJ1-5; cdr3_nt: TGCGCCAGCAGTCAAGAATTAACAGCCTATAGCAATCAGCCCCAGCATTTT; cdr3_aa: CASSQELTAYSNQPQHF
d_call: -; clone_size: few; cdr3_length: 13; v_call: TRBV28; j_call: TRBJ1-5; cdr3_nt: TGTGCCAGCAGCCTTGAACCGCTGCAGCCCCAGCATTTT; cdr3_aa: CASSLEPLQPQHF
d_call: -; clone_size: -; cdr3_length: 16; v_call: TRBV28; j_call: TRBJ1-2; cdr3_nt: TGTGCCAGCAGCACTACGGGAGGACGGAGGGCCTATGGCTACACCTTC; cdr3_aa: CASSTTGGRRAYGYTF
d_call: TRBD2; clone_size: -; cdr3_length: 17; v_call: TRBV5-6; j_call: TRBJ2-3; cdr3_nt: TGTGCCAGCACCGGGACTAGCGGGGGCGCTAGCACAGATACGCAGTATTTT; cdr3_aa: CASTGTSGGASTDTQYF
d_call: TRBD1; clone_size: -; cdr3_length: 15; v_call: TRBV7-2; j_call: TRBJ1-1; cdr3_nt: TGTGCCAGCAGCTCTATGACAGGGGGTGCCACTGAAGCTTTCTTT; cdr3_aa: CASSSMTGGATEAFF
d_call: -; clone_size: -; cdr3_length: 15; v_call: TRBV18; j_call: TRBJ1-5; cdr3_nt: TGTGCCAGCTCTCAACGTAGGGGGGTAGATCAGCCCCAGCATTTT; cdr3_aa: CASSQRRGVDQPQHF
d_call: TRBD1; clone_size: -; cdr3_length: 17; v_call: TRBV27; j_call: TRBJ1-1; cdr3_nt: TGTGCCAGCAGTTTATCGATTGGGGACAGGGGGCTTCATGAAGCTTTCTTT; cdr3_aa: CASSLSIGDRGLHEAFF
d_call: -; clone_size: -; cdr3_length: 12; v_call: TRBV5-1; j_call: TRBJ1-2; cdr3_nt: TGCGCCAGCAGCGCCGGGACCCTTGGCTACACCTTC; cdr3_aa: CASSAGTLGYTF
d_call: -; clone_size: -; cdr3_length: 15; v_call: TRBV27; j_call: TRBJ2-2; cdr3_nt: TGTGCCAGCAGTTCCGGGACACCCAACACCGGGGAGCTGTTTTTT; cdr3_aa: CASSSGTPNTGELFF
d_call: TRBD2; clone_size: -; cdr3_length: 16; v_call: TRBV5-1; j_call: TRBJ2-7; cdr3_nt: TGCGCCAGCAGCTGGACTAGCGGGGGGCTAACCTACGAGCAGTACTTC; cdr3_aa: CASSWTSGGLTYEQYF
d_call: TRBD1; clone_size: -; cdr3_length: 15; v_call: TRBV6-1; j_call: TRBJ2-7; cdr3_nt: TGTGCCAGCAGCGCCGGGACAGGGTCTACCTACGAGCAGTACTTC; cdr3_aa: CASSAGTGSTYEQYF
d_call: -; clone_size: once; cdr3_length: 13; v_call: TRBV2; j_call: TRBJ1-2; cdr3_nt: TGTGCTAGCAGCGCTCGACAGAACCATGGCTACACCTTC; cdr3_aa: CASSARQNHGYTF
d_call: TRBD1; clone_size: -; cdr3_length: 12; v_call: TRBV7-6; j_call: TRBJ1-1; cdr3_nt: TGTGCCAGCAGCCCAGTGACAGGGGAGGCTTTCTTT; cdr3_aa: CASSPVTGEAFF
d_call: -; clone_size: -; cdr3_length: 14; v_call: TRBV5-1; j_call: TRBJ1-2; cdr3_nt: TGCGCCAGCAGCTTGTCGGGTCACGATTATGGCTACACCTTC; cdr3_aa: CASSLSGHDYGYTF
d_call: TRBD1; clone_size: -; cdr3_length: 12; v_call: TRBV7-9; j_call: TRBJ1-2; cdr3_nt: TGTGCCAGCAGCCGGGACAGGGAGGGCTACACCTTC; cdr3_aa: CASSRDREGYTF
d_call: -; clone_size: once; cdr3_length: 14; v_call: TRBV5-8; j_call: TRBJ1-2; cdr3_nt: TGTGCCAGCAGGGGACTTAGGGGACGCTATGGCTACACCTTC; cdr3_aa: CASRGLRGRYGYTF
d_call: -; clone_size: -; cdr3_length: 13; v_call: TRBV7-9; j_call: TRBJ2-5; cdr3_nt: TGTGCCAGCAGCTTAGGACAACAAGAGACCCAGTACTTC; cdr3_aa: CASSLGQQETQYF
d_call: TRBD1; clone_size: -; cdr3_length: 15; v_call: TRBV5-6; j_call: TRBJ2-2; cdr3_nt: TGTGCCAGCAGCCACCGGGACAGCTACACCGGGGAGCTGTTTTTT; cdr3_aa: CASSHRDSYTGELFF
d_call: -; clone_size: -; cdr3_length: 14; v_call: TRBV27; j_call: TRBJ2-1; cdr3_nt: TGTGCCAGCAGTTGGACAGTCTCCTACAATGAGCAGTTCTTC; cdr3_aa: CASSWTVSYNEQFF
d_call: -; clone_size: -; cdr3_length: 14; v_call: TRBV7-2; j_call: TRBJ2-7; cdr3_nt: TGTGCCAGCAGTTATGCGCACTCCGGGTACGAGCAGTACTTC; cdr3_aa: CASSYAHSGYEQYF
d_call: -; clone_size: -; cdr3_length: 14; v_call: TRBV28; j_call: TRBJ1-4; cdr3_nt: TGTGCCAGCAGTCCGGGACAAACTAATGAAAAACTGTTTTTT; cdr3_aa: CASSPGQTNEKLFF
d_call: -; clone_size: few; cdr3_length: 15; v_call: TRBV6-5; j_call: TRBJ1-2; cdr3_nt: TGTGCCAGCAGTTACTCGTCCTCCATTAACTATGGCTACACCTTC; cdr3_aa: CASSYSSSINYGYTF
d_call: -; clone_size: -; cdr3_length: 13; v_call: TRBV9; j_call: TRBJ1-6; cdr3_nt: TGTGCCAGCAGCGTAGATGTCAATTCACCCCTCCACTTT; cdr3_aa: CASSVDVNSPLHF
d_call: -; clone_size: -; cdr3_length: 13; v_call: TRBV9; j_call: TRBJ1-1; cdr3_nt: TGTGCCAGCAGCCCACCTATGGACACTGAAGCTTTCTTT; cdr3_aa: CASSPPMDTEAFF
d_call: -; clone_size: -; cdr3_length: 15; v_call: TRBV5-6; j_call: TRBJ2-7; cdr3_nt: TGTGCCAGCAGCTTGGTAAGTGGGAACTCCTACGAGCAGTACTTC; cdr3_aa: CASSLVSGNSYEQYF
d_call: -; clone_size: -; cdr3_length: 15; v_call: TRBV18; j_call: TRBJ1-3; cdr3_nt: TGTGCCAGCTCACCACAGGGCATCTCTGGAAACACCATATATTTT; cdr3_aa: CASSPQGISGNTIYF
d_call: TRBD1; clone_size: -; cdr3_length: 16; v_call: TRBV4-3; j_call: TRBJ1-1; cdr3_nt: TGCGCCAGCAGCCCCTCAAGACAGGGTAGGGACACTGAAGCTTTCTTT; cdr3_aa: CASSPSRQGRDTEAFF
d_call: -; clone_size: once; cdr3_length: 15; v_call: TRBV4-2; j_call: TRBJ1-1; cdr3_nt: TGTGCCAGCAGCCAAGATAGAGCAGACAACACTGAAGCTTTCTTT; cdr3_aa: CASSQDRADNTEAFF
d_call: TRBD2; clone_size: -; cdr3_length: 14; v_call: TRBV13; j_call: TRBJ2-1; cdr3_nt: TGTGCCAGCAGCTTAAGACTAGCGGTCGATGAGCAGTTCTTC; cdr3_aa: CASSLRLAVDEQFF
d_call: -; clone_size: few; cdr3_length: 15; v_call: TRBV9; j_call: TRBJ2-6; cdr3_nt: TGTGCCAGCAGCGTGTGGACAGCTGGGGCCAACGTCCTGACTTTC; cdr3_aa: CASSVWTAGANVLTF
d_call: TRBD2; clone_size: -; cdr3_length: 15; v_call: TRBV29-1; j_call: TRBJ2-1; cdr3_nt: TGCAGCGTGACACCGGGACTAGCTGACTACAATGAGCAGTTCTTC; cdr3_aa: CSVTPGLADYNEQFF
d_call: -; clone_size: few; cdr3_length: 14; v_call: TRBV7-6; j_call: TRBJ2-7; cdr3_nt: TGTGCCAGCAGCTTATTTGACTACTCCTACGAGCAGTACTTC; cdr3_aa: CASSLFDYSYEQYF
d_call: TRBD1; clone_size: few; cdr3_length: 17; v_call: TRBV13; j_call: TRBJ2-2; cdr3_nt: TGTGCCAGCAGCCTCCGACAGGGGGCGAGAAACACCGGGGAGCTGTTTTTT; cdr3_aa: CASSLRQGARNTGELFF
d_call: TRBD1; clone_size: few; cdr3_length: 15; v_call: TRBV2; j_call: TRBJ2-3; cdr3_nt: TGTGCCAGCAGCGGGTGGGACAGGGTATCAGATACGCAGTATTTT; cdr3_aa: CASSGWDRVSDTQYF
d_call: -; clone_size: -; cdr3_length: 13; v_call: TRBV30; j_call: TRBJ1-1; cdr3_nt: TGTGCCTGGAGCTCGACAGAATCTTTCGAAGCTTTCTTT; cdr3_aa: CAWSSTESFEAFF
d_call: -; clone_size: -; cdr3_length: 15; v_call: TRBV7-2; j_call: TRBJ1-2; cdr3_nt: TGTGCCAGCACCAACCACCGGGACCGGACCTATGGCTACACCTTC; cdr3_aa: CASTNHRDRTYGYTF
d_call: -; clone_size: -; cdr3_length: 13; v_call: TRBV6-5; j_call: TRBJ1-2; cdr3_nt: TGTGCCAGCAGTTACCAGGGCGGCTATGGCTACACCTTC; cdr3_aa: CASSYQGGYGYTF
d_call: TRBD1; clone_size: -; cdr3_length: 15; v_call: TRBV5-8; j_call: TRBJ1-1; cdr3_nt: TGTGCCAGCAGCGTACAGGGGGCGCTGAGGACTGAAGCTTTCTTT; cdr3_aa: CASSVQGALRTEAFF
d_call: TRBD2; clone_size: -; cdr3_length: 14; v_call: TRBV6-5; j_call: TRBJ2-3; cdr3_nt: TGTGCCAGCAGGCGGGGGGTTGTAGCAGATACGCAGTATTTT; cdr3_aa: CASRRGVVADTQYF